This entry describes one T cell receptor (beta chain). The record originates from a study of cytotoxic CD8 clonotypes in ibrutinib-treated CLL. Overall study context: Among the samples, the mean was approximately 250,000 productive templates and approximately 91,000 productive rearrangements.

The germline gives CDR1 SNHLY, CDR2 FYNNEI. V shed 1 base and J 3 bases; nucleotides not matched to a gene: 2. CDR3 length: 15 amino acids. Sequencing was designed to attain a depth spanning 1 in 200,000 to 1 in 1 million T cells. Using immunoSEQ multiplex PCR, the repertoire was profiled, and TCRdb retains in-frame clones only, with some absent. The sample records 150,000 to 200,000 clones, about 80% being singletons. The J gene is TRBJ2-7, the V gene TRBV2, with 11 bases that match TRBD1. The receptor comes from a human donor with chronic lymphocytic leukemia. Sequenced here: PBMCs, sampled after 24 months of ibrutinib treatment. The CDR3 DNA is TGTGCCAGCAGTGAAGGAGGGACAGGGGGCTACGAGCAGTACTTC. Protein: CASSEGGTGGYEQYF.